Listed below are T cell receptor beta chains from one sample, sequenced in a study of blood T cell repertoires in COVID-19. Libraries were prepared by immunoSEQ multiplex PCR; TCRdb keeps only in-frame clonotypes and omits some of them. Among tens of thousands of clones listed, around 83% were seen once. Input material: peripheral blood. These receptors originate from a man aged 55 to 70 with acute or convalescent COVID-19. CDR3s include the opening cysteine and the closing phenylalanine or tryptophan. The D gene is left open where the match is weak. Clone size is shown for a subset of rows, as once, few, many or a class of expanded clone.

D gene | J gene | V gene | clone size | CDR3 protein | CDR3 DNA
TRBD1 | TRBJ2-7 | TRBV18 | once | CASSRTGTEYEQYF | TGTGCCAGCTCCCGGACCGGGACAGAATACGAGCAGTACTTC
- | TRBJ2-7 | TRBV5-4 | once | CASSPPGTRDEQYF | TGTGCCAGCAGCCCACCCGGGACAAGAGACGAGCAGTACTTC
TRBD1 | TRBJ1-1 | TRBV19 | - | CASSPDRARSRSEAFF | TGTGCCAGTAGCCCGGACAGGGCACGGAGCAGGAGTGAAGCTTTCTTT
- | TRBJ1-1 | TRBV19 | - | CASSMDTYTEAFF | TGTGCCAGTAGTATGGACACCTACACTGAAGCTTTCTTT
TRBD1 | TRBJ2-1 | TRBV6-5 | - | CASTTAGTGLNEQFF | TGTGCCAGCACCACGGCTGGGACAGGGCTCAATGAGCAGTTCTTC
TRBD1 | TRBJ1-6 | TRBV28 | few | CASSGTGKANSPLHF | TGTGCCAGCAGCGGGACAGGGAAGGCTAATTCACCCCTCCACTTT
- | TRBJ2-7 | TRBV5-4 | - | CASSITGPRSYEQYF | TGTGCCAGCAGTATAACAGGTCCCCGTTCCTACGAGCAGTACTTC
TRBD1 | TRBJ2-2 | TRBV29-1 | few | CSVPGQGSTGELFF | TGCAGCGTTCCGGGACAGGGATCCACCGGGGAGCTGTTTTTT
- | TRBJ1-1 | TRBV7-3 | - | CASSFGLNTEAFF | TGTGCCAGCAGCTTTGGACTAAACACTGAAGCTTTCTTT
- | TRBJ2-1 | TRBV2 | - | CASGGGNNEQFF | TGTGCCAGCGGTGGCGGCAACAATGAGCAGTTCTTC
- | TRBJ2-7 | TRBV18 | - | CASSPYGGRDEQYF | TGTGCCAGCTCACCATATGGAGGGCGGGACGAGCAGTACTTC
TRBD1 | TRBJ2-2 | TRBV6-2/TRBV6-3 | - | CASSRSGQPGTGELFF | TGTGCCAGCAGCCGATCGGGACAGCCGGGCACCGGGGAGCTGTTTTTT
TRBD1 | TRBJ1-2 | TRBV28 | - | CASSRQGGQGLGGYTF | TGTGCCAGCAGTCGCCAGGGGGGACAGGGTTTGGGTGGCTACACCTTC
TRBD1 | TRBJ1-5 | TRBV9 | - | CASSAGQPNQPQHF | TGTGCCAGCAGCGCGGGACAGCCTAATCAGCCCCAGCATTTT
- | TRBJ1-4 | TRBV5-1 | - | CASSLGVRDEKLFF | TGCGCCAGCAGCTTGGGCGTCAGGGATGAAAAACTGTTTTTT
TRBD1 | TRBJ2-5 | TRBV6-5 | - | CASRPTGEETQYF | TGTGCCAGCAGGCCGACAGGGGAAGAGACCCAGTACTTC
TRBD2 | TRBJ2-7 | TRBV10-3 | - | CAIQSTSGFSYEQYF | TGTGCCATCCAATCGACTAGCGGGTTCTCCTACGAGCAGTACTTC
- | TRBJ1-5 | TRBV6-5 | - | CASSPRTGGQPQHF | TGTGCCAGCAGTCCTCGGACGGGAGGACAGCCCCAGCATTTT
- | TRBJ2-7 | TRBV27 | - | CASSPKPWDSFYEQYF | TGTGCCAGCAGCCCCAAGCCTTGGGACTCCTTCTACGAGCAGTACTTC
TRBD2 | TRBJ2-1 | TRBV19 | - | CASSTGLAGDNEQFF | TGTGCCAGTAGTACGGGACTAGCGGGGGACAATGAGCAGTTCTTC